The clone carrying this T cell receptor beta chain has more than one count but fewer than ten. The sample is drawn from a study of T-cell reconstitution after alpha-beta-depleted transplantation in children. Preparation of the TCRbeta library involved a method that used unique molecular identifiers. TCRdb re-derived calls from the PCR reads in MiXCR, one entry per CDR3 protein. The table records some 350,000 distinct CDR3 sequences, about 9.3% of them present only once. Germline loops: CDR1 DFQATT, CDR2 SNEGSKA (reference sequence). The CDR3 is made up of 16 amino acids. The J segment lost 10 bases and the V segment lost 0 bases, leaving 9 bases of the junction unmatched.

The input for sequencing was PBMCs from the stem cell graft donor, taken from the stem cell graft. The sequence came from a human donor who donated a stem cell graft to a child with acute lymphoblastic leukemia. This chain joins TRBV20-1 and TRBJ2-1; the match to TRBD2 covers 13 bases. Here the CDR3 reads CSARDPGLAGAVEQFF. The CDR3 region has the DNA TGCAGTGCTAGAGATCCCGGACTAGCGGGAGCAGTAGAGCAGTTCTTC.